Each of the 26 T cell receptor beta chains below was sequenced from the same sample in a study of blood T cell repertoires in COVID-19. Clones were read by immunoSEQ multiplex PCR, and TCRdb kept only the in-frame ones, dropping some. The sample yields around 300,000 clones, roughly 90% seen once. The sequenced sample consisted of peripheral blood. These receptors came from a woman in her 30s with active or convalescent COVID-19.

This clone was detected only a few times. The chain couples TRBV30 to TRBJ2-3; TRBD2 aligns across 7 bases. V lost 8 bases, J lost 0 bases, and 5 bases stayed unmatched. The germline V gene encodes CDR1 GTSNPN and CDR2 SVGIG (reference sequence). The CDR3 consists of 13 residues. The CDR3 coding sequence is TGTGCCGCAAGCGGGGTTAGCACAGATACGCAGTATTTT. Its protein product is CAASGVSTDTQYF.

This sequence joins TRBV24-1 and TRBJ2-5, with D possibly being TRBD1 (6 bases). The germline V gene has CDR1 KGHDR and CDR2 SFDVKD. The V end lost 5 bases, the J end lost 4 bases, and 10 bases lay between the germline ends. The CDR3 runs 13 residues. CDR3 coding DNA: TGTGCCACCAGTGTGGGGGCGAGAGAGACCCAGTACTTC. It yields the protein CATSVGARETQYF.

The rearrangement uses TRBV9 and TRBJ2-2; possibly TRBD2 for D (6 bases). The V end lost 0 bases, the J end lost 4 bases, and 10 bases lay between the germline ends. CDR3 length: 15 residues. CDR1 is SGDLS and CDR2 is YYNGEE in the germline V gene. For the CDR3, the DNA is TGTGCCAGCAGCGTAGGCGGGGCCGGCACCGGGGAGCTGTTTTTT. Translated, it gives CASSVGGAGTGELFF.

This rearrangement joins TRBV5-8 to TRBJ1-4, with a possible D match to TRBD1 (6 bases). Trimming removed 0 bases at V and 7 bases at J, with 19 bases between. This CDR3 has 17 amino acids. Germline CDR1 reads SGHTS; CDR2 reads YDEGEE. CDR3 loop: CASSLDHRGPGGEKLFF. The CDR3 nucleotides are TGTGCCAGCAGCTTGGACCACCGGGGGCCGGGAGGTGAAAAACTGTTTTTT. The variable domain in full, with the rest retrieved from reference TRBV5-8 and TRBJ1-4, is EAGVTQSPTHLIKTRGQQATLRCSPISGHTSVYWYQQALGLGLQFLLWYDEGEERNRGNFPPRFSGRQFPNYSSELNVNALELEDSALYLCASSLDHRGPGGEKLFFGSGTQLSVL.

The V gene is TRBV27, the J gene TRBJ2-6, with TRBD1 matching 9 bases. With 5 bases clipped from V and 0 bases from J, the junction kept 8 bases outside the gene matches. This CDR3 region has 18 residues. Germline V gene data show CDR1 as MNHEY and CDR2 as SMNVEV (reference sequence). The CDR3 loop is CASSPLTGGHSGANVLTF. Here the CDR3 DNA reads TGTGCCAGCAGTCCCCTAACAGGGGGCCACTCTGGGGCCAACGTCCTGACTTTC.

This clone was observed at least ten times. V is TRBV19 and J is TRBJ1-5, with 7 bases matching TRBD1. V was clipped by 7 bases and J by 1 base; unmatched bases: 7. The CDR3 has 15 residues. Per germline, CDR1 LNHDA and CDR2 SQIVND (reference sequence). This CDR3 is CASTVGGWSNQPQHF. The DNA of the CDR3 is TGTGCCAGTACAGTAGGGGGCTGGAGCAATCAGCCCCAGCATTTT.

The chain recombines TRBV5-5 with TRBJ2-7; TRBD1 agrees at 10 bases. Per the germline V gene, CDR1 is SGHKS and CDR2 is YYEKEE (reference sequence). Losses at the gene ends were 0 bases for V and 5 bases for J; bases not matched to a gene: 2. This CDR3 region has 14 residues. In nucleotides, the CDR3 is TGTGCCAGCAGCTTGGGGACAGGGGGGGACGAGCAGTACTTC. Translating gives CASSLGTGGDEQYF.

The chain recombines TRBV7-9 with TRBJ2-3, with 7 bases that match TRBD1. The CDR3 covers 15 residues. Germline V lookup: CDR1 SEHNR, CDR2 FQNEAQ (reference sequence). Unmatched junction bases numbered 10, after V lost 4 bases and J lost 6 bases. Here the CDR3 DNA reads TGTGCCAGCAGCTCGCCCGACAGGGTGTCCGATACGCAGTATTTT. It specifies CASSSPDRVSDTQYF.

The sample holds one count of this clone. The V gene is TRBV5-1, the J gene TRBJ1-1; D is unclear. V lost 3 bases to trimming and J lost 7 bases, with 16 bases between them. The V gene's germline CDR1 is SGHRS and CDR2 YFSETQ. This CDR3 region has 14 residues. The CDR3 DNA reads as TGCGCCAGCAGCTCTTATGGCAGGATAAGTGAAGCTTTCTTT. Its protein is CASSSYGRISEAFF.

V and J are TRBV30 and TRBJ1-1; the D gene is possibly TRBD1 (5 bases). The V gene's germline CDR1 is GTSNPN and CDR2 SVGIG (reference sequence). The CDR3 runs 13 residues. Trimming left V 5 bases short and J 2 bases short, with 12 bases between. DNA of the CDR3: TGTGCCTGGGGGGGGGACGCTAACACTGAAGCTTTCTTT. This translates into CAWGGDANTEAFF. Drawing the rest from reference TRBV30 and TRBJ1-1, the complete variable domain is SQTIHQWPATLVQPVGSPLSLECTVEGTSNPNLYWYRQAAGRGLQLLFYSVGIGQISSEVPQNLSASRPQDRQFILSSKKLLLSDSGFYLCAWGGDANTEAFFGQGTRLTVV.

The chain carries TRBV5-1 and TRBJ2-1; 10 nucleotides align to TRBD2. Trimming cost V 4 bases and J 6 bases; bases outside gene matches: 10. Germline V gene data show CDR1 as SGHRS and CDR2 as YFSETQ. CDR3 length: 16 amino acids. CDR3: CASSRDLAGALNEQFF. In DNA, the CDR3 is TGCGCCAGCAGCAGAGACCTAGCGGGGGCCCTCAATGAGCAGTTCTTC.

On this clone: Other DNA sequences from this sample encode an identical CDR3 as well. CDR3 in DNA: TGTGCCAGCAGCTTAGTGCCTAGCGGGGGCGCAGATACGCAGTATTTT. Amino acids: CASSLVPSGGADTQYF. This sequence joins TRBV7-2 and TRBJ2-3, with 10 nucleotides matching TRBD2. This CDR3 is built from 16 residues. Trimming cost V 1 base and J 4 bases; bases outside gene matches: 5. Germline CDR1 reads SGHTA; CDR2 reads FQGNSA.

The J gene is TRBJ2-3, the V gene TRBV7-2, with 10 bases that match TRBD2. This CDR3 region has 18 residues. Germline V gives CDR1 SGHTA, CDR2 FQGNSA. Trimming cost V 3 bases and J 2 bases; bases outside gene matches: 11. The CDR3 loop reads CASSLDAISGGITDTQYF. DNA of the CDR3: TGTGCCAGCAGCTTGGACGCCATTAGCGGGGGGATCACAGATACGCAGTATTTT. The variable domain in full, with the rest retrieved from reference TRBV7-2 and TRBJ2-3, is GAGVSQSPSNKVTEKGKDVELRCDPISGHTALYWYRQSLGQGLEFLIYFQGNSAPDKSGLPSDRFSAERTGGSVSTLTIQRTQQEDSAVYLCASSLDAISGGITDTQYFGPGTRLTVL.

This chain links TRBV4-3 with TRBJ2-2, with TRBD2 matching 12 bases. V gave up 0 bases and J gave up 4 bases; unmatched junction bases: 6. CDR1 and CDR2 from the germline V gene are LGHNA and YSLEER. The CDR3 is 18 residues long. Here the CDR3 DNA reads TGCGCCAGCAGCCAAGATTGGGCTAGCGGGGGGGCCACCGGGGAGCTGTTTTTT. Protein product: CASSQDWASGGATGELFF.

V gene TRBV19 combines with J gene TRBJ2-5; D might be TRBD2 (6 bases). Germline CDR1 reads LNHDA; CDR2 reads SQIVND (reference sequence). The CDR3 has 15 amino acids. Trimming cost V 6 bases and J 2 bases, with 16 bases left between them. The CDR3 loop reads CASSPPGTRQETQYF. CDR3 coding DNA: TGTGCCAGTAGCCCCCCCGGGACTCGACAAGAGACCCAGTACTTC.

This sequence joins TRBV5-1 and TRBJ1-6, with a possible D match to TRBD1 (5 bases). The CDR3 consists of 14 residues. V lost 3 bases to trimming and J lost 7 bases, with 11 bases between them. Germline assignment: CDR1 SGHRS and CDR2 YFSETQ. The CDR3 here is CASSSGRGNSPLHF. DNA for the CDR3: TGCGCCAGCAGCTCAGGGCGGGGGAATTCACCCCTCCACTTT.

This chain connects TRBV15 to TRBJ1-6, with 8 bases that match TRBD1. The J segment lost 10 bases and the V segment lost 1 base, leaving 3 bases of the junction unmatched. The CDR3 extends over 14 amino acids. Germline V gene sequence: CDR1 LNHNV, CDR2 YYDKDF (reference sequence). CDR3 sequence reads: CATSRGTGSSPLHF. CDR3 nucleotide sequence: TGTGCCACCAGCAGAGGGACAGGGAGCTCACCCCTCCACTTT. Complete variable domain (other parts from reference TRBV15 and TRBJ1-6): DAMVIQNPRYQVTQFGKPVTLSCSQTLNHNVMYWYQQKSSQAPKLLFHYYDKDFNNEADTPDNFQSRRPNTSFCFLDIRSPGLGDTAMYLCATSRGTGSSPLHFGNGTRLTVT.

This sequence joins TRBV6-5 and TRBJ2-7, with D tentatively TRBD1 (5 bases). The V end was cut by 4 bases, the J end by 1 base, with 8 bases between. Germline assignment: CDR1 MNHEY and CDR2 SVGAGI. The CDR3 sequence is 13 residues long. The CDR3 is CASSSPGSYEQYF. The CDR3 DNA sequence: TGTGCCAGCAGTTCCCCAGGGTCCTACGAGCAGTACTTC.

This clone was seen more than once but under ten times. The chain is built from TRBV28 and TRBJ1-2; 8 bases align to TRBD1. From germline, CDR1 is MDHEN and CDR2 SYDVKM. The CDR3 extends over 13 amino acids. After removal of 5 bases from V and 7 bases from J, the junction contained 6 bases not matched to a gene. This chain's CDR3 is CASSVTQGVGYTF. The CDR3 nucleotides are TGTGCCAGCAGTGTCACACAGGGGGTTGGCTACACCTTC.

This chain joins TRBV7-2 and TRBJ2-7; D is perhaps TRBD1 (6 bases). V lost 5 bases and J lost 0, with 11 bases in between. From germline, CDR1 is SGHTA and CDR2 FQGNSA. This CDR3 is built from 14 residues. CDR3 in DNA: TGTGCCAGCAGCCCCCGGGACACCTCCTACGAGCAGTACTTC. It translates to CASSPRDTSYEQYF.

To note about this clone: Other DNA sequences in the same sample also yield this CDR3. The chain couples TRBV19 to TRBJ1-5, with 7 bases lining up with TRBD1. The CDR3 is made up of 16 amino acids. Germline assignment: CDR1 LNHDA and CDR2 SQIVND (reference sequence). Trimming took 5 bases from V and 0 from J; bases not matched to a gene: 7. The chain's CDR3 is CASSRRDSYSNQPQHF. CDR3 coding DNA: TGTGCCAGTAGTCGGAGGGACAGTTATAGCAATCAGCCCCAGCATTTT.

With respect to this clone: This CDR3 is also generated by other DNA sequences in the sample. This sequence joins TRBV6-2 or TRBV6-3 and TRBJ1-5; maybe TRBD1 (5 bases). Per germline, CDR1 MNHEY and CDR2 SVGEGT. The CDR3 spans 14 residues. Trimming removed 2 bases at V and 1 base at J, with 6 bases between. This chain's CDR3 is CASSYRGSNQPQHF. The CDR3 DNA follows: TGTGCCAGCAGTTACCGGGGGAGCAATCAGCCCCAGCATTTT.

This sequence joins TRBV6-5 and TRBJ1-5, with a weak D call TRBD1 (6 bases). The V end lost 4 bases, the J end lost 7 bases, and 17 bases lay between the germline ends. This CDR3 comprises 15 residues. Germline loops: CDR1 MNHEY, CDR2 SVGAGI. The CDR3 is CASSSNTGLRQPQHF. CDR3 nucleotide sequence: TGTGCCAGCAGTTCAAATACAGGGCTGAGGCAGCCCCAGCATTTT.

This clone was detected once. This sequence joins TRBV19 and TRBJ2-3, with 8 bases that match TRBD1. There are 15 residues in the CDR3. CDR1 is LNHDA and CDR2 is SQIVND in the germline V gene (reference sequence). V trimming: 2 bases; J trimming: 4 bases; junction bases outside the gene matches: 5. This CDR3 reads CASSIINRGADTQYF. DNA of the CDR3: TGTGCCAGTAGTATAATCAACAGGGGGGCAGATACGCAGTATTTT.

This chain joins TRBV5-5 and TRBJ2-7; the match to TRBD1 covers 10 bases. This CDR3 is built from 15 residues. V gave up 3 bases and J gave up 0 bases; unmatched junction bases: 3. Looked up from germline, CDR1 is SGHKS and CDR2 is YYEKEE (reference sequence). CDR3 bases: TGTGCCAGCAGCTCGACAGGGGGCCGCTCCTACGAGCAGTACTTC. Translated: CASSSTGGRSYEQYF. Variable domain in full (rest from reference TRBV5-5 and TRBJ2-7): DAGVTQSPTHLIKTRGQQVTLRCSPISGHKSVSWYQQVLGQGPQFIFQYYEKEERGRGNFPDRFSARQFPNYSSELNVNALLLGDSALYLCASSSTGGRSYEQYFGPGTRLTVT.

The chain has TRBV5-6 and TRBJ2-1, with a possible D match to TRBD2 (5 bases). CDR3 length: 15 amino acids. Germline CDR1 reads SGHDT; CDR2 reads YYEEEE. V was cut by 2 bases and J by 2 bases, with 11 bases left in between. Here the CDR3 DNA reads TGTGCCAGCAGCTTACCCGGGGTGACCTACAATGAGCAGTTCTTC. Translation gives CASSLPGVTYNEQFF.